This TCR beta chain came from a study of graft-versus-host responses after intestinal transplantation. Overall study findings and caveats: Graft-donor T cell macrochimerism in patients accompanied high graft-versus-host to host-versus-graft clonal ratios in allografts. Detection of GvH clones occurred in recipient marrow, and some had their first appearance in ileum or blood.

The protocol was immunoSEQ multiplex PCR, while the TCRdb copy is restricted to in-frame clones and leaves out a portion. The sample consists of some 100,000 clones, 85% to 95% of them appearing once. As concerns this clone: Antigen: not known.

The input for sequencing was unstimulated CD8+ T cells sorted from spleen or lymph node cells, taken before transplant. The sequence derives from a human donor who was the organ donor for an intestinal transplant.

In DNA form, the CDR3 reads TGTGCCAGCAGCTTTACCTACGAGCAGTACTTC. Translated, it gives CASSFTYEQYF. The V gene is TRBV11-3, the J gene TRBJ2-7, with D hard to call. Germline V gene sequence: CDR1 SGHNT, CDR2 YENEEA. Trimming cost V 3 bases and J 2 bases, with 2 bases left between them. This CDR3 comprises 11 residues.